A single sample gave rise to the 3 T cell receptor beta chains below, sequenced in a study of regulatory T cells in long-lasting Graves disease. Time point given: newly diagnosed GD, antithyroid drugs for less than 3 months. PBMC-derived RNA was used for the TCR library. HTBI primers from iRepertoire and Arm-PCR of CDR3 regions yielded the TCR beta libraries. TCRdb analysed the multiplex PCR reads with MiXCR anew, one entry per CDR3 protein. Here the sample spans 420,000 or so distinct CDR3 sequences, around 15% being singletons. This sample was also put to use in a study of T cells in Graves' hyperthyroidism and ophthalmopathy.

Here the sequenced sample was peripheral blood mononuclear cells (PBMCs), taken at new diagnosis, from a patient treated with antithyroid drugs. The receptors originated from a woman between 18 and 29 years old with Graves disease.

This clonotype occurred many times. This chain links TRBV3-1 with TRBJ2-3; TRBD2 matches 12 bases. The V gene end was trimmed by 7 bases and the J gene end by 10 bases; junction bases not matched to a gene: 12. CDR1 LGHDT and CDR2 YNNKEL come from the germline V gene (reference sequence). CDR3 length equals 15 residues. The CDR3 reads CASTATGTSGLAQYF. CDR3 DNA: TGTGCCAGCACCGCGACGGGGACTAGCGGGTTGGCGCAGTATTTT.

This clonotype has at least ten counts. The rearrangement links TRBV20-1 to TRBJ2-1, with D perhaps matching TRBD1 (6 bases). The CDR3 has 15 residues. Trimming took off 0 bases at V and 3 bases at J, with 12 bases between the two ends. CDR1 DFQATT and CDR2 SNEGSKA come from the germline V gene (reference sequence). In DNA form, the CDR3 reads TGCAGTGCTAGAGATCCTAGGACAGACTACAATGAGCAGTTCTTC. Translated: CSARDPRTDYNEQFF.

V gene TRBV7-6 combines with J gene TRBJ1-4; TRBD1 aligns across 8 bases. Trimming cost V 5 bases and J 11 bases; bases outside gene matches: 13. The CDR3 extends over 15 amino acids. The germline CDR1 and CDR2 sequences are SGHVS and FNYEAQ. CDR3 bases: TGTGCCAGCAGCCGTGCAGGGGGCGGATCGGAGAAACTGTTTTTT. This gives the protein CASSRAGGGSEKLFF.